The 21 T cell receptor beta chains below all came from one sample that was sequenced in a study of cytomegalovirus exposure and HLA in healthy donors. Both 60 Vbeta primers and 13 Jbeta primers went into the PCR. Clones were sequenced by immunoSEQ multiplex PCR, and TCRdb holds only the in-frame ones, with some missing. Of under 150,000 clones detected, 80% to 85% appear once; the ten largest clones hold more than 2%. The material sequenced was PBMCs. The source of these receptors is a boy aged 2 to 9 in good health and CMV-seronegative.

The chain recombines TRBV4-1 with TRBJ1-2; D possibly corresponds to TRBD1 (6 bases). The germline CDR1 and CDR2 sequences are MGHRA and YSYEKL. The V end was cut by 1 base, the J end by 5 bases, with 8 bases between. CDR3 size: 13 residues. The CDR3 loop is CASSQGTVYGYTF. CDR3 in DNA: TGCGCCAGCAGCCAAGGGACAGTTTATGGCTACACCTTC.

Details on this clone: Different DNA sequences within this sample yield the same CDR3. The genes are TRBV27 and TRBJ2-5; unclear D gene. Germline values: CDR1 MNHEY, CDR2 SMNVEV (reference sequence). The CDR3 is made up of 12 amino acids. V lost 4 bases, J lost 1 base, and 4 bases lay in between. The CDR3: CASSSSQETQYF. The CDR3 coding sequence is TGTGCCAGCAGTTCCTCCCAAGAGACCCAGTACTTC.

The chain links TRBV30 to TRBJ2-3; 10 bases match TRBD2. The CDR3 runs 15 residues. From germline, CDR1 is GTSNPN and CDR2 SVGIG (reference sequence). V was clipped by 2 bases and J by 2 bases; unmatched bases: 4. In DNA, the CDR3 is TGTGCCTGGAGTCAAGCGGGGGGGATCACAGATACGCAGTATTTT. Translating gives CAWSQAGGITDTQYF. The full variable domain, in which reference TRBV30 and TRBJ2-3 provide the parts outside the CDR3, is SQTIHQWPATLVQPVGSPLSLECTVEGTSNPNLYWYRQAAGRGLQLLFYSVGIGQISSEVPQNLSASRPQDRQFILSSKKLLLSDSGFYLCAWSQAGGITDTQYFGPGTRLTVL.

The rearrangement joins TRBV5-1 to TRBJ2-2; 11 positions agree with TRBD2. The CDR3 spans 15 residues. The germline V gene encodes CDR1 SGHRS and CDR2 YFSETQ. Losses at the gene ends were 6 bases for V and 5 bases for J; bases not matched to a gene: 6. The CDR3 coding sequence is TGCGCCAGCAACACCGGGACTAGCGGAACCGGGGAGCTGTTTTTT. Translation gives CASNTGTSGTGELFF.

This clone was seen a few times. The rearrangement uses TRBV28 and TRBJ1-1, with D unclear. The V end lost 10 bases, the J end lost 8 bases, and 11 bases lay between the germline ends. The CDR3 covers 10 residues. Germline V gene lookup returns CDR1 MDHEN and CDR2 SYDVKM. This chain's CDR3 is CATLTLEAFF. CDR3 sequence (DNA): TGTGCCACCCTAACCCTCGAAGCTTTCTTT.

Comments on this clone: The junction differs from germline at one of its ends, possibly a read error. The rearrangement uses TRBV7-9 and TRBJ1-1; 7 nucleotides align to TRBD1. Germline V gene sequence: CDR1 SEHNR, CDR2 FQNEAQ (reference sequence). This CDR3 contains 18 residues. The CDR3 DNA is TGTTCCAGCAGCTTACCCCGCAAAACCGGGACAGCGAACACTGAAGCTTTCTTT. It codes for CSSSLPRKTGTANTEAFF.

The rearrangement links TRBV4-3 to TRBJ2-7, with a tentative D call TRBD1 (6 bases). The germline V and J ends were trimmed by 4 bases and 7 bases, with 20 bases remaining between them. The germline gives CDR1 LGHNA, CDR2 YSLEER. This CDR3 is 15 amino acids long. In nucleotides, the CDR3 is TGCGCCAGCAGCCTTGACACTACGGGACAACAGGAGCAGTACTTC. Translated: CASSLDTTGQQEQYF.

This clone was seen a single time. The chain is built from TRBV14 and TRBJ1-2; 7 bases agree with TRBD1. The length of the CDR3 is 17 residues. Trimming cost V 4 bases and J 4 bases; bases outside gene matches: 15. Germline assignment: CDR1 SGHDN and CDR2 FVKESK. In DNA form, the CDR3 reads TGTGCCAGCAGCCCTACATATTTTAAGACAGGGACCTATGGCTACACCTTC. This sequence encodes CASSPTYFKTGTYGYTF.

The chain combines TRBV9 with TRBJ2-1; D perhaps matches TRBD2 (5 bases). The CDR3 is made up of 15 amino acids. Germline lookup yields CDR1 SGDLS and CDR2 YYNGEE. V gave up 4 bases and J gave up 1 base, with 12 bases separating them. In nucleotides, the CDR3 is TGTGCCAGCAGCCCACTTCGGACTTCCTACAATGAGCAGTTCTTC. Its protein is CASSPLRTSYNEQFF.

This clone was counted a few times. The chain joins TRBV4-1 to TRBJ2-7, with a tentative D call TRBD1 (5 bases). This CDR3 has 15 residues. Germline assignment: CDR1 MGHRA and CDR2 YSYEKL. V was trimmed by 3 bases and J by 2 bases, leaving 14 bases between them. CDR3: CASSHPAKGAYEQYF. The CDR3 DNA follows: TGCGCCAGCAGCCATCCAGCGAAAGGGGCCTACGAGCAGTACTTC.

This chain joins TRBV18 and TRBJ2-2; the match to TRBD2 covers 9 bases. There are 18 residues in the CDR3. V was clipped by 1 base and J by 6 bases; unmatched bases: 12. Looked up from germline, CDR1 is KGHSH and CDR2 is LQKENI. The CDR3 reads CASSPLLPGLASPGELFF. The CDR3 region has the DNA TGTGCCAGCTCACCACTCCTCCCGGGACTAGCTTCACCCGGGGAGCTGTTTTTT.

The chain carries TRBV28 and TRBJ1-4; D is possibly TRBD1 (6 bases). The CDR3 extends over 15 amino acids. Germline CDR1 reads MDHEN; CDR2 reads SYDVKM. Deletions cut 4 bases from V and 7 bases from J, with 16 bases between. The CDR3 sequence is CASSSTGFTGEKLFF. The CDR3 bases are TGTGCCAGCAGTTCCACAGGGTTTACAGGTGAAAAACTGTTTTTT.

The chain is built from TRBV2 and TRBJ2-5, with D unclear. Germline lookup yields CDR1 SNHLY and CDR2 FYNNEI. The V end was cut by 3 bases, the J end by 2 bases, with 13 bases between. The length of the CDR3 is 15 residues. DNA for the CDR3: TGTGCCAGCAGTGACGGTGAGGCCTTTCAAGAGACCCAGTACTTC. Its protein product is CASSDGEAFQETQYF.

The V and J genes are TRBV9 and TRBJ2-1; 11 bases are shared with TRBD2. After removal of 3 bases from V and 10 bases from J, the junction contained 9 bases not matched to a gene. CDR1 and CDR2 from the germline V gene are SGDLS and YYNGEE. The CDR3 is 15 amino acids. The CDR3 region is CASSGSGGASREQFF. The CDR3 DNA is TGTGCCAGCAGCGGTAGCGGGGGGGCCTCTAGGGAGCAGTTCTTC.

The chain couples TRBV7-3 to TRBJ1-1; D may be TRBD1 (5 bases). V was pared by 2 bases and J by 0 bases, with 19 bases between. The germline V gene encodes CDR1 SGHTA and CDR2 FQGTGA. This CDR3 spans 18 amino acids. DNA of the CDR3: TGTGCCAGCAGCTTACCTCCAGGGAAGCCAGTAATGAACACTGAAGCTTTCTTT. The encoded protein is CASSLPPGKPVMNTEAFF.

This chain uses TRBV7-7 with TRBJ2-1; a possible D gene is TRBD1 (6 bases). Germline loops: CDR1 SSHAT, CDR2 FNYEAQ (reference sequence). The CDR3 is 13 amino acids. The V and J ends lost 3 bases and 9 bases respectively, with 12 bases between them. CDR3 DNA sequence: TGTGCCAGCAGCTTTACAGGGTTCAGTGAGCAGTTCTTC. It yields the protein CASSFTGFSEQFF.

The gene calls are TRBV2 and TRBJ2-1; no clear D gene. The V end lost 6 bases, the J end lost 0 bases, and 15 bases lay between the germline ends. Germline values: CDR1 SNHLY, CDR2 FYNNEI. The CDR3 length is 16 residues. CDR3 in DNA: TGTGCCAGCAGACGATCCAGGCAAAGCTCCTACAATGAGCAGTTCTTC. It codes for CASRRSRQSSYNEQFF.

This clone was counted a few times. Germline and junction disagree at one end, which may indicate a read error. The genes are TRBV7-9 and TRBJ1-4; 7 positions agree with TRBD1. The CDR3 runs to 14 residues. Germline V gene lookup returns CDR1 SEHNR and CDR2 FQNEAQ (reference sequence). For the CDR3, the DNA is TGTTCCAGCAGCTTAGGGGGCCGAAATGAAAAACTGTTTTTT. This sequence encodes CSSSLGGRNEKLFF.

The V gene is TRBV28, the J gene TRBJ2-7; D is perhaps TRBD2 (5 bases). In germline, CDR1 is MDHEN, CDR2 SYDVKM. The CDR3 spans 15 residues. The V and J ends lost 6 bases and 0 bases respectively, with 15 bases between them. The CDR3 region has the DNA TGTGCCAGCAGCCCCTCAGCGGAAGACTCCTACGAGCAGTACTTC. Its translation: CASSPSAEDSYEQYF.

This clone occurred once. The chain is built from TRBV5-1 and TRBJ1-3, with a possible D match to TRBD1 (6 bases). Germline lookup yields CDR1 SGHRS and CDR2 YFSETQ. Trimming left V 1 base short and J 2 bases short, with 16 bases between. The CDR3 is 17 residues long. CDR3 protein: CASSLNPQGPAGNTIYF. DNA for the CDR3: TGCGCCAGCAGCTTGAACCCACAGGGCCCGGCTGGAAACACCATATATTTT.

CDR3 sequence (DNA): TGTGCCAGCAGCTTAATATACCAGGGTACCAGGGATGGCTACACCTTC. It is translated as CASSLIYQGTRDGYTF. This sequence joins TRBV5-5 and TRBJ1-2, with a tentative D call TRBD1 (5 bases). V dropped 2 bases and J dropped 6 bases, with 20 bases sitting between them. The CDR3 runs 16 residues. Germline CDR1 is SGHKS and CDR2 is YYEKEE (reference sequence).